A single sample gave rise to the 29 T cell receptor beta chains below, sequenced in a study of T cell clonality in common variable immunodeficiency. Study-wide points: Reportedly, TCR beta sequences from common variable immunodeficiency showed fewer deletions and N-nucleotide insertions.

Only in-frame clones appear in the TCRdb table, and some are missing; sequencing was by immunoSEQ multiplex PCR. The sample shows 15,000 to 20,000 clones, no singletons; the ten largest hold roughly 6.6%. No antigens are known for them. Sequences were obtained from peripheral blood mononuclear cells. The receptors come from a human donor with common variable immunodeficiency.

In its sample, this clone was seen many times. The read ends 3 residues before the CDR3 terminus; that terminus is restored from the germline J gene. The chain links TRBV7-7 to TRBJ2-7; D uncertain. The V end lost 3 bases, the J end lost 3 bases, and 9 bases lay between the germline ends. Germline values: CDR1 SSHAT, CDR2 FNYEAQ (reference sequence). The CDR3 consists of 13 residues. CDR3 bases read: TGTGCCAGCAGCTTCGGTACCCTCTACGAG. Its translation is CASSFGTLYE. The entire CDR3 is CASSFGTLYEQYF.

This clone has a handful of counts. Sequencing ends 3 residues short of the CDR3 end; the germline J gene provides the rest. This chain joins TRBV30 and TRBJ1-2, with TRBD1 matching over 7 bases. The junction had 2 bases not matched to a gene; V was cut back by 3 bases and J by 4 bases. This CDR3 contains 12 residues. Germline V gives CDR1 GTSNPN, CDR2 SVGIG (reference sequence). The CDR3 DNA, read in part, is TGTGCCTGGAGCCCAGGGGGCTATGGC. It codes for CAWSPGGYG. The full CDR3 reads CAWSPGGYGYTF.

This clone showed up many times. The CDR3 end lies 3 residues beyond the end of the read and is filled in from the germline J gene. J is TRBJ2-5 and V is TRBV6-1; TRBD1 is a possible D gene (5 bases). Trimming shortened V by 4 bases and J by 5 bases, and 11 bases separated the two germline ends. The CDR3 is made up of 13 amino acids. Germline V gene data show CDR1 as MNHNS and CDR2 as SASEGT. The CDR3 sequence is CASSVTGPETQYF. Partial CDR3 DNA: TGTGCCAGCAGTGTCACAGGTCCGGAGACC.

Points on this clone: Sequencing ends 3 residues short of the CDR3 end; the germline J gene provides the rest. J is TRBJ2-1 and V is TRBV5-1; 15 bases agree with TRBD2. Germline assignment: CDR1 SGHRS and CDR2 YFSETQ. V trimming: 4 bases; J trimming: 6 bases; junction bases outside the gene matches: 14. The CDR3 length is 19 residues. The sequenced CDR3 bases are TGCGCCAGCAGCGCGGGTGTTCCGGGACTAGCGGGGGGCGGCAATGAG. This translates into CASSAGVPGLAGGGNE. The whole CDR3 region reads CASSAGVPGLAGGGNEQFF.

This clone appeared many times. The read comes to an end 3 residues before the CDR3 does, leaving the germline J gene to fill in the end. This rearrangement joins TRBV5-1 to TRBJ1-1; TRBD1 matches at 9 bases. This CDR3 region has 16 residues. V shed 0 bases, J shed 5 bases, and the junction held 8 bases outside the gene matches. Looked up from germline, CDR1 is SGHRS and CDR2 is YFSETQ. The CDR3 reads CASSLDTLDRGTEAFF. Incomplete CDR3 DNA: TGCGCCAGCAGCTTGGATACCCTTGACAGGGGGACTGAA.

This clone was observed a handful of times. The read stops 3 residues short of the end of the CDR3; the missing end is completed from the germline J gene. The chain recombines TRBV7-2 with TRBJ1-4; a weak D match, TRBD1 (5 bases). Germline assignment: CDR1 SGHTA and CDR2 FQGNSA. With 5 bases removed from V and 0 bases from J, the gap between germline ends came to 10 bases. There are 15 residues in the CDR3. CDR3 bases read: TGTGCCAGCAGCCGAAGGGGTACAACTAATGAAAAA. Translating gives CASSRRGTTNEK. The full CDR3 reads CASSRRGTTNEKLFF. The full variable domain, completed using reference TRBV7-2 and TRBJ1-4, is GAGVSQSPSNKVTEKGKDVELRCDPISGHTALYWYRQSLGQGLEFLIYFQGNSAPDKSGLPSDRFSAERTGGSVSTLTIQRTQQEDSAVYLCASSRRGTTNEKLFFGSGTQLSVL.

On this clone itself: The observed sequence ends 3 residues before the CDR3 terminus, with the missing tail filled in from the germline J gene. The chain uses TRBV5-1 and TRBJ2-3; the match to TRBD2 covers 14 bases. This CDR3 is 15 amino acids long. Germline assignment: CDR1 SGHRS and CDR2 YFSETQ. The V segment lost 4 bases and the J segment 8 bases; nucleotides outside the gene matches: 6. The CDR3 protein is CASSRTSGRSVTQYF. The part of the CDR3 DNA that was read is TGCGCCAGCAGCCGGACTAGCGGGAGGAGTGTTACG.

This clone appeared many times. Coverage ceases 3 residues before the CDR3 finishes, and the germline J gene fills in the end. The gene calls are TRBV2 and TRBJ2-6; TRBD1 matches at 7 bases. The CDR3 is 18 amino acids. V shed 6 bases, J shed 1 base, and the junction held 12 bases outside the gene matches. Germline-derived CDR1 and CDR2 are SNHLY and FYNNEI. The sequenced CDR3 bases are TGTGCCAGCAGGGATCGGGACAGTGCCTCGTCTGGGGCCAACGTC. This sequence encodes CASRDRDSASSGANV. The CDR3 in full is CASRDRDSASSGANVLTF.

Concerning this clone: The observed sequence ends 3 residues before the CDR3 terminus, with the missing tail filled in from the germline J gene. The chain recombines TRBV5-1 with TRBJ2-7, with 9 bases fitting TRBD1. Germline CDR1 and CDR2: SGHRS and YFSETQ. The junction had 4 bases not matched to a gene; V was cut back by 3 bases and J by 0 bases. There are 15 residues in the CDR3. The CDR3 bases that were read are TGCGCCAGCAGCTGGACAGGGGACTACTCCTACGAG. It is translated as CASSWTGDYSYE. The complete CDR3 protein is CASSWTGDYSYEQYF.

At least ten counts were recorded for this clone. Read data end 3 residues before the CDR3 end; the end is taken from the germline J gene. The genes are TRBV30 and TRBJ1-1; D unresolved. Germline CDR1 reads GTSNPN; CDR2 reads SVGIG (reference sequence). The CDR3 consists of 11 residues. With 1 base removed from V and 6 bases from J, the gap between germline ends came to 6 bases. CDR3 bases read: TGTGCCTGGAGTGACAAGTCTGAA. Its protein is CAWSDKSE. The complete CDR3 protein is CAWSDKSEAFF.

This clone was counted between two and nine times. CDR3 amino acids: CASSALAGEDTQYF. CDR3 DNA (partial): TGTGCCAGCAGTGCCTTAGCGGGAGAGGATACG. The rearrangement joins TRBV2 to TRBJ2-3, with TRBD2 matching 9 bases. The read terminates 3 residues before the CDR3 end, so the remaining end is supplied by the germline J gene. Trimming at V came to 4 bases and at J to 6 bases, leaving 5 bases not matched to a gene. Germline V lookup: CDR1 SNHLY, CDR2 FYNNEI. This CDR3 region has 14 residues.

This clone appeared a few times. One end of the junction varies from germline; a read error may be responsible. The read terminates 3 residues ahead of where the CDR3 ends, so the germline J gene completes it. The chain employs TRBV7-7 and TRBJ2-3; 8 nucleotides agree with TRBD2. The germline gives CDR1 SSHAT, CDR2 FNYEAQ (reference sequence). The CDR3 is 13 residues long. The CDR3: CASSRGGADTQYF. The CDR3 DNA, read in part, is TGTGCTAGCAGCCGGGGGGGCGCAGATACG.

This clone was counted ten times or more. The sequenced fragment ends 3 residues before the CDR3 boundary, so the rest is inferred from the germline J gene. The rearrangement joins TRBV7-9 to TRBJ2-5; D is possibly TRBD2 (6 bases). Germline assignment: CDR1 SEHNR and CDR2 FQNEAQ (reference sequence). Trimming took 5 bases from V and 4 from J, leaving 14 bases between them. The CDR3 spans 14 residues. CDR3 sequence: CASSAPGTGETQYF. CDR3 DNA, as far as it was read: TGTGCCAGCAGCGCTCCCGGGACTGGAGAGACC.

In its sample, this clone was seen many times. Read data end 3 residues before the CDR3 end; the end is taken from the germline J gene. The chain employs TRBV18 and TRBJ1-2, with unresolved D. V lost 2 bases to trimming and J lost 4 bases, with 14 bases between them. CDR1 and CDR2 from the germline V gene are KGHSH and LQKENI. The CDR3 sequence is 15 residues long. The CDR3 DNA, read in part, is TGTGCCAGCTCACCAGGTTTTGCGCAGGCCTATGGC. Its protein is CASSPGFAQAYG. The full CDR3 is CASSPGFAQAYGYTF.

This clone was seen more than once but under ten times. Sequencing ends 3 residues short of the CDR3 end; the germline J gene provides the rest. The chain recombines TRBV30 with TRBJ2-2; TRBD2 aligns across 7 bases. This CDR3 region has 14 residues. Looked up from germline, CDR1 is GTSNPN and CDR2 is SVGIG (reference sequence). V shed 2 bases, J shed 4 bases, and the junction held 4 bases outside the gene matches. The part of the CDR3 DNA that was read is TGTGCCTGGAGTAAGGGCGGGGGCACCGGGGAG. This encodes CAWSKGGGTGE. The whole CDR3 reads CAWSKGGGTGELFF.

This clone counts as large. The CDR3 bases that were read are TGTGCCTGGAGTGAGTGGGCGACACCGAGCAATGAG. This translates into CAWSEWATPSNE. The whole CDR3 reads CAWSEWATPSNEQFF. V is TRBV30 and J is TRBJ2-1; no firm D call. The CDR3 end lies 3 residues beyond the end of the read and is filled in from the germline J gene. V was pared by 1 base and J by 6 bases, with 16 bases between. The CDR3 is 15 amino acids. Germline lookup yields CDR1 GTSNPN and CDR2 SVGIG (reference sequence). The full variable domain, rest sourced from reference TRBV30 and TRBJ2-1, is SQTIHQWPATLVQPVGSPLSLECTVEGTSNPNLYWYRQAAGRGLQLLFYSVGIGQISSEVPQNLSASRPQDRQFILSSKKLLLSDSGFYLCAWSEWATPSNEQFFGPGTRLTVL.

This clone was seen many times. CDR3 in amino acids: CASSLGAGNYGYTF. The part of the CDR3 DNA that was read is TGTGCCAGCAGCTTAGGAGCAGGGAACTATGGC. V gene TRBV5-5 combines with J gene TRBJ1-2; tentatively, D is TRBD1 (5 bases). The read is 3 residues too short to cover the CDR3 end, so that end is filled in from the germline J gene. Germline V gene lookup returns CDR1 SGHKS and CDR2 YYEKEE (reference sequence). Between the trimmed V and J ends, which lost 2 bases and 2 bases, there was a span of 10 bases. CDR3 length: 14 amino acids.

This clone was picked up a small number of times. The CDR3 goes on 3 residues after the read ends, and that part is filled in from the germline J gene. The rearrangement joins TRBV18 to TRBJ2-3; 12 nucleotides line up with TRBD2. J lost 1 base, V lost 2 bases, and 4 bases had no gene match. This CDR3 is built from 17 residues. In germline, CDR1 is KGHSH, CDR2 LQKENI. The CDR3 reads CASSPTSGGSGTDTQYF. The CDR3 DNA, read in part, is TGTGCCAGCTCACCAACTAGCGGGGGGAGCGGCACAGATACG.

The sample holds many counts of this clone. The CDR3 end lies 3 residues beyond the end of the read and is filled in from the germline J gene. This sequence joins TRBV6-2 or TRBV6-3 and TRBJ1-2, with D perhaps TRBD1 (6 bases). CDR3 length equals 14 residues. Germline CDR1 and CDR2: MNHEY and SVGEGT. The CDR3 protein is CASSYQQGFGGYTF. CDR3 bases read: TGTGCCAGCAGTTACCAACAGGGATTCGGCGGC.

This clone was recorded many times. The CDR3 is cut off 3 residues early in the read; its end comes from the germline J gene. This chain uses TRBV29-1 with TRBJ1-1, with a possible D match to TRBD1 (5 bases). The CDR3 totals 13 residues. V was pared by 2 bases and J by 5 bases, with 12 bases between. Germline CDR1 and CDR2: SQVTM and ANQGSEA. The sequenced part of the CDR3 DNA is TGCAGCGTTGAAAAGGGGAGTTATACTGAA. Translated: CSVEKGSYTE. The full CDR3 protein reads CSVEKGSYTEAFF.

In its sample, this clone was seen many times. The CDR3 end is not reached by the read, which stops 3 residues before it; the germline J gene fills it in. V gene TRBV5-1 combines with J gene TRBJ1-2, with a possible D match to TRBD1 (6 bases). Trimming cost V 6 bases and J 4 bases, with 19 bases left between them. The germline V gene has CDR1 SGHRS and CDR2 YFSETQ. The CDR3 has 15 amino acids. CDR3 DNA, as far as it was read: TGCGCCAGCAACTCTCAGGGGATGGGAGGCTATGGC. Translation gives CASNSQGMGGYG. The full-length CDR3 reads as CASNSQGMGGYGYTF.

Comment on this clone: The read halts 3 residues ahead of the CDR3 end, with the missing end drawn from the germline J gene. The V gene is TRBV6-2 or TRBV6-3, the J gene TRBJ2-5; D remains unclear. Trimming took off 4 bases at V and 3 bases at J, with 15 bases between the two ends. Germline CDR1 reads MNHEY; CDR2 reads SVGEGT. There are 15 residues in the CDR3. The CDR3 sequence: CASSSPSWAEETQYF. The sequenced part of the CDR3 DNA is TGTGCCAGCAGTTCCCCCTCCTGGGCTGAAGAGACC.

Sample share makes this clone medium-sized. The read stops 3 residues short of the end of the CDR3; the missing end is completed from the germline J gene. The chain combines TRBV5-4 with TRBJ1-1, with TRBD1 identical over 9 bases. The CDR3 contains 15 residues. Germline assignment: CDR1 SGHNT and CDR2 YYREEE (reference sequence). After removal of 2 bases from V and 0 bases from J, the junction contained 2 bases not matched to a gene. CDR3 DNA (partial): TGTGCCAGCAGCTTTGGGACAGGGCTGAACACTGAA. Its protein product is CASSFGTGLNTE. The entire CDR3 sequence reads CASSFGTGLNTEAFF.

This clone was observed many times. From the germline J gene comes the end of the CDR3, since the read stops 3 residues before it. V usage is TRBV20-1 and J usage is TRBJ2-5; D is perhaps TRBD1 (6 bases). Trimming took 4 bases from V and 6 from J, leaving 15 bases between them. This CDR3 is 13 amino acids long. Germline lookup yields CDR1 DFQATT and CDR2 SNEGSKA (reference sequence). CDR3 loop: CSATPTGEKTQYF. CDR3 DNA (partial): TGCAGTGCTACCCCGACAGGCGAAAAGACC.

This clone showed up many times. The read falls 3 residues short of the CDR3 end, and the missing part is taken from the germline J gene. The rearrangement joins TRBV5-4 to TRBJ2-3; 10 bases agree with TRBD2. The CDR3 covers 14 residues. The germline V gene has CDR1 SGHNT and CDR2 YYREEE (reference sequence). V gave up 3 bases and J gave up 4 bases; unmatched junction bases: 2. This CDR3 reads CASSSLAGADTQYF. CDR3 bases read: TGTGCCAGCAGCTCTCTAGCGGGAGCAGATACG.

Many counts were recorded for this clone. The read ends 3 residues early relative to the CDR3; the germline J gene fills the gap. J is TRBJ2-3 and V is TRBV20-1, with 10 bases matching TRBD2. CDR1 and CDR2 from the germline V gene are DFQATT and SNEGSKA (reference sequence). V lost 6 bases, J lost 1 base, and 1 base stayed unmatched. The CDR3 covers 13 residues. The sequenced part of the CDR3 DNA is TGCAGTGCAGGGACTAGCGGCACAGATACG. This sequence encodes CSAGTSGTDT. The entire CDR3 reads CSAGTSGTDTQYF.

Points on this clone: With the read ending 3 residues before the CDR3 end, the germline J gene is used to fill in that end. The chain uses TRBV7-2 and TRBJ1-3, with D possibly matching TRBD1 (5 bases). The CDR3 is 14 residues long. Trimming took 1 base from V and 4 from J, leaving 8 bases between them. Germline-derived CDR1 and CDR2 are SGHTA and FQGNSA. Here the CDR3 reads CASSLGTLGNTIYF. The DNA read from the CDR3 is TGTGCCAGCAGCTTAGGGACATTAGGAAACACC. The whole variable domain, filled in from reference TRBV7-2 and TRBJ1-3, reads GAGVSQSPSNKVTEKGKDVELRCDPISGHTALYWYRQSLGQGLEFLIYFQGNSAPDKSGLPSDRFSAERTGGSVSTLTIQRTQQEDSAVYLCASSLGTLGNTIYFGEGSWLTVV.

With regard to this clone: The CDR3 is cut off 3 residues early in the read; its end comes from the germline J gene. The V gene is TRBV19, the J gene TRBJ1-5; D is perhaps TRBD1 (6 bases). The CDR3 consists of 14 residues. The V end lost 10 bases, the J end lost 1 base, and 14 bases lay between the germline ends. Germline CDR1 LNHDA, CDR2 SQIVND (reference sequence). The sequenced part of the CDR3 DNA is TGTGCCACAGGACGGGGGGCCAGCAATCAGCCC. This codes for CATGRGASNQP. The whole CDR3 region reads CATGRGASNQPQHF.

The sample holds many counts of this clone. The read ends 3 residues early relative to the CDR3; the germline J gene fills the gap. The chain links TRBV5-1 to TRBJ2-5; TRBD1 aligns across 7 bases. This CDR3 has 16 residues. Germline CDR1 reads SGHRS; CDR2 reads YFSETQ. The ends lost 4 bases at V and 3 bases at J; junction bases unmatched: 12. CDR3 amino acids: CASSQIDRAVEETQYF. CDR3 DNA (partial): TGCGCCAGCAGCCAGATCGACAGGGCGGTTGAAGAGACC.